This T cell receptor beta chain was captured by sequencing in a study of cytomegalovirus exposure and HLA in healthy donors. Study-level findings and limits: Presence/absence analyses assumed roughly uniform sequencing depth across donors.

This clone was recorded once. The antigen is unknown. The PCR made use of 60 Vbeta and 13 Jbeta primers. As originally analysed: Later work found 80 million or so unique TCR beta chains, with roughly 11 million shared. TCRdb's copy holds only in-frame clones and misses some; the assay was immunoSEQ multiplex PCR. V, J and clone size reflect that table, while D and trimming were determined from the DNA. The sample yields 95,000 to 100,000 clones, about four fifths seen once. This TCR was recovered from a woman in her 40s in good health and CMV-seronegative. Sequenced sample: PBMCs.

The CDR3 sequence: CSVAGGSSYEQYF. The CDR3 region has the DNA TGCAGCGTTGCCGGGGGTAGCTCCTACGAGCAGTACTTC. The V and J genes are TRBV29-1 and TRBJ2-7; maybe TRBD2 (6 bases). Trimming removed 4 bases at V and 0 bases at J, with 10 bases between. Germline CDR1 is SQVTM and CDR2 is ANQGSEA. This CDR3 spans 13 amino acids.